This TCR beta chain comes out of a study of cytomegalovirus exposure and HLA in healthy donors. Study conclusions and caveats: Later analysis indicated greater clonal expansion among HLA-associated TCR beta chains than among equally common other chains. Later work found most CMV-associated TCR beta chains apparently HLA-restricted.

A remark on this clone: As yet, its antigen is unknown. Other DNA variants within this sample encode the same CDR3.

CDR3 size: 13 residues. The ends lost 11 bases at V and 4 bases at J; junction bases unmatched: 5. Germline assignment: CDR1 ENHRY and CDR2 SYGVKD. 13 Jbeta primers and 60 Vbeta primers were used for the PCR. The method was immunoSEQ multiplex PCR; TCRdb's version includes in-frame clones alone and lacks a portion of them. The table records 80,000 or so clones, just over 75% of them present only once. The J gene is TRBJ1-4, the V gene TRBV10-3, with 9 bases aligning to TRBD1. Sequencing input: PBMCs. The receptor's source is a man in his fifties in good health and CMV-seropositive. This CDR3 is CAAGQGNNEKLFF. The CDR3 DNA reads as TGTGCCGCGGGACAGGGAAATAATGAAAAACTGTTTTTT.